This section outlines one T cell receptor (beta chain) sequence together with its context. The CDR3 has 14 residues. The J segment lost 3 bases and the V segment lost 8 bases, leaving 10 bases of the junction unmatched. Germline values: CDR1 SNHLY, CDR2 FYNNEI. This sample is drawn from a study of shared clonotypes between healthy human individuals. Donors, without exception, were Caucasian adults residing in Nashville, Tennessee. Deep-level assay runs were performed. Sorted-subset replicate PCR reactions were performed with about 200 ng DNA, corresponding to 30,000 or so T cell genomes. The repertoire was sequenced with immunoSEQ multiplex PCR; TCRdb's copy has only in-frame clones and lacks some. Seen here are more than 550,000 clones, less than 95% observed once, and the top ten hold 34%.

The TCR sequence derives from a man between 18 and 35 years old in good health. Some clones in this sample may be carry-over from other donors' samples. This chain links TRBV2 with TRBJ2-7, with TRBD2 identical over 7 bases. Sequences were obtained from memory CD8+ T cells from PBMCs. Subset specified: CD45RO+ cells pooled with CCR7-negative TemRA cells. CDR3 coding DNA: TGTGCCAGCTTCCCGGGGGAGGGGCACTACGAGCAGTACTTC. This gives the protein CASFPGEGHYEQYF. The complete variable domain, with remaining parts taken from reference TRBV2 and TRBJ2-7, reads EPEVTQTPSHQVTQMGQEVILRCVPISNHLYFYWYRQILGQKVEFLVSFYNNEISEKSEIFDDQFSVERPDGSNFTLKIRSTKLEDSAMYFCASFPGEGHYEQYFGPGTRLTVT.